The next 2 T cell receptor beta chains were all read from a single sample in a study of cytomegalovirus exposure and HLA in healthy donors. The PCR was carried out with 60 Vbeta primers and 13 Jbeta primers. Clones were sequenced by immunoSEQ multiplex PCR, and TCRdb holds only the in-frame ones, with some missing. This sample's table has around 140,000 clones. The sequenced sample consisted of PBMCs. These TCRs come from a woman aged 40 to 49 in good health and CMV-seronegative.

The chain employs TRBV2 and TRBJ1-3; D is unresolved. V gave up 3 bases and J gave up 4 bases, with 7 bases separating them. Germline V gene sequence: CDR1 SNHLY, CDR2 FYNNEI. The CDR3 has 13 amino acids. CDR3 in amino acids: CASSDNRGNTIYF. The DNA of the CDR3 is TGTGCCAGCAGTGATAACAGAGGAAACACCATATATTTT.

The chain is built from TRBV6-1 and TRBJ1-6; D not certain. The germline gives CDR1 MNHNS, CDR2 SASEGT. The germline V and J ends were trimmed by 3 bases and 10 bases, with 16 bases remaining between them. This CDR3 has 15 residues. The CDR3 nucleotides read TGTGCCAGCAGTGATTCGTCCACCTCCGGGTCACCCCTCCACTTT. Protein sequence: CASSDSSTSGSPLHF.